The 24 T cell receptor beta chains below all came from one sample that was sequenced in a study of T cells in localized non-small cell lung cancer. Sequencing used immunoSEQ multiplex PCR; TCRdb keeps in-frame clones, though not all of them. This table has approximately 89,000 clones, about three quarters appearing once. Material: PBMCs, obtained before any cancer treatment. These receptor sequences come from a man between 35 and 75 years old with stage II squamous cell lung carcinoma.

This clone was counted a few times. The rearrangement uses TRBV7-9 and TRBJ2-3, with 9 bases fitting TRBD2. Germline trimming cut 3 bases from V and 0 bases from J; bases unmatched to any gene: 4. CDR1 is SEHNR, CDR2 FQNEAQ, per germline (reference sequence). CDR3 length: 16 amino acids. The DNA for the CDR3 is TGTGCCAGCAGCTTCATGACTAGCGGCAGCACAGATACGCAGTATTTT. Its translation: CASSFMTSGSTDTQYF.

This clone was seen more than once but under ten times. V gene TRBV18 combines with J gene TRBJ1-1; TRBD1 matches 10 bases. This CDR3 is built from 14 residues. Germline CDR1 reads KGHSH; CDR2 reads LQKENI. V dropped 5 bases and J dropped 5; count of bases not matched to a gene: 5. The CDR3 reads CASSTTGGRTEAFF. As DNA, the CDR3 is TGTGCCAGCTCAACGACAGGGGGCCGGACTGAAGCTTTCTTT.

This chain's CDR3 is CASSSSQGFEQYF. The CDR3 DNA reads TGTGCCAGCAGCTCCTCTCAGGGGTTTGAGCAGTACTTC. The rearrangement links TRBV7-2 to TRBJ2-7; weak D call: TRBD1 (6 bases). The length of the CDR3 is 13 residues. Germline-derived CDR1 and CDR2 are SGHTA and FQGNSA. Trimming removed 4 bases from V and 7 bases from J, with 14 bases in between.

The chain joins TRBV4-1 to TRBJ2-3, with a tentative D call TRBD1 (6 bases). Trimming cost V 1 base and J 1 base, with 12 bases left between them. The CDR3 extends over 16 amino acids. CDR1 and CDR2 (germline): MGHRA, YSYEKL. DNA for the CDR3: TGCGCCAGCAGCCAAGTTGGGGGCACGGGCACAGATACGCAGTATTTT. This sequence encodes CASSQVGGTGTDTQYF.

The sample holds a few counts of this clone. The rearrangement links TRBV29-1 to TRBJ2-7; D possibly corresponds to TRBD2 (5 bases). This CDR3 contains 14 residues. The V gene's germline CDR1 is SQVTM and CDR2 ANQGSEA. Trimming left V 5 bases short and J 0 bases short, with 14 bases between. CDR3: CSVMAGLSSYEQYF. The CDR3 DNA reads TGCAGCGTTATGGCGGGTCTTAGCTCCTACGAGCAGTACTTC.

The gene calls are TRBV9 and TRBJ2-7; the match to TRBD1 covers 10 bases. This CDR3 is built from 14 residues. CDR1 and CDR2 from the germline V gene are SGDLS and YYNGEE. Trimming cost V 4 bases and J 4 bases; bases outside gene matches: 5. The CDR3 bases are TGTGCCAGCAGCCTACGACAGGGGGCGTACGAGCAGTACTTC. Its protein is CASSLRQGAYEQYF.

The CDR3 DNA reads TGTGCCAGCACAGGGAGGGACACCGGGGAGCTGTTTTTT. Translated, it gives CASTGRDTGELFF. The gene calls are TRBV2 and TRBJ2-2; 7 nucleotides agree with TRBD2. The CDR3 loop spans 13 amino acids. V was pared by 7 bases and J by 3 bases, with 2 bases of the junction left unmatched. Germline CDR1 and CDR2: SNHLY and FYNNEI.

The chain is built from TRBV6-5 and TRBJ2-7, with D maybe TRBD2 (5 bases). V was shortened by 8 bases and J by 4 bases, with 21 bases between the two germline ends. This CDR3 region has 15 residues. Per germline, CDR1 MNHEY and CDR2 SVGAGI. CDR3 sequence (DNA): TGTGCCAGCGAGCCCCTAAGCGGAGACTGGTACGAGCAGTACTTC. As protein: CASEPLSGDWYEQYF.

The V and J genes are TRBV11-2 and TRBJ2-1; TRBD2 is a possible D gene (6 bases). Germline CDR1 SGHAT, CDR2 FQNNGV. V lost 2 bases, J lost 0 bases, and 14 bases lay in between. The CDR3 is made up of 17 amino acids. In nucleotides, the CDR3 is TGTGCCAGCAGCTTATATCTGCGGAGGGGCTCCTACAATGAGCAGTTCTTC. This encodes CASSLYLRRGSYNEQFF.

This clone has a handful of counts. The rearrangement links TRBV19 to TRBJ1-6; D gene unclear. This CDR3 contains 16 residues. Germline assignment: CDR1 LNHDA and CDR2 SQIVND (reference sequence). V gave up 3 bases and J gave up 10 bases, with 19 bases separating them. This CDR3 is CASSMKVGGGGSPLHF. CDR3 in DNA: TGTGCCAGTAGTATGAAGGTTGGAGGAGGAGGGTCACCCCTCCACTTT.

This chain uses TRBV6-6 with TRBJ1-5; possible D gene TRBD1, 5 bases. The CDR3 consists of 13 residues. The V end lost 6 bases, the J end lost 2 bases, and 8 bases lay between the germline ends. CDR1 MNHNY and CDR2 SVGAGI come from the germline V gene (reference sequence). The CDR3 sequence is CASSAGRNQPQHF. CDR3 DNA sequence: TGTGCCAGCAGCGCAGGGCGCAATCAGCCCCAGCATTTT.

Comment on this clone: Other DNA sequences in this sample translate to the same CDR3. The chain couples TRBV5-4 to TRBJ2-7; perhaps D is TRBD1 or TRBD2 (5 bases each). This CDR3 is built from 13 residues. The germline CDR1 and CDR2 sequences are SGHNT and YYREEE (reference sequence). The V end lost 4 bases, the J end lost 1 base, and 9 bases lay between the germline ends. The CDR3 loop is CASSRDRSYEQYF. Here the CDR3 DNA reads TGTGCCAGCAGCCGGGACCGTTCCTACGAGCAGTACTTC.

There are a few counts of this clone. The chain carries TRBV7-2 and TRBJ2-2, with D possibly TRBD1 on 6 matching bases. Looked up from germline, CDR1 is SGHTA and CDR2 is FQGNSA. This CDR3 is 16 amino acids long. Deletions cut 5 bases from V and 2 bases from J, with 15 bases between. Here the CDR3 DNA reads TGTGCCAGCAGCCCCCAGCAGGGGCTTAACACCGGGGAGCTGTTTTTT. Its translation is CASSPQQGLNTGELFF. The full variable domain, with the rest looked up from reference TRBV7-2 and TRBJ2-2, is GAGVSQSPSNKVTEKGKDVELRCDPISGHTALYWYRQSLGQGLEFLIYFQGNSAPDKSGLPSDRFSAERTGGSVSTLTIQRTQQEDSAVYLCASSPQQGLNTGELFFGEGSRLTVL.

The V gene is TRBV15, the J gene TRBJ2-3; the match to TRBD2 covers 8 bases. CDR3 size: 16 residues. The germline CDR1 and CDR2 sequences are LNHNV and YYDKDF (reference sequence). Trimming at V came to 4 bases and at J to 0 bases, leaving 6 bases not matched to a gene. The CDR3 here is CATSKRLATSTDTQYF. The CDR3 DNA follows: TGTGCCACCAGCAAAAGACTAGCGACTAGCACAGATACGCAGTATTTT. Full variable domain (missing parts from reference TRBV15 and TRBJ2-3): DAMVIQNPRYQVTQFGKPVTLSCSQTLNHNVMYWYQQKSSQAPKLLFHYYDKDFNNEADTPDNFQSRRPNTSFCFLDIRSPGLGDTAMYLCATSKRLATSTDTQYFGPGTRLTVL.

DNA of the CDR3: TGTGCCAGCAGTTACTCGAAGCGCGGGAGGGATGGTGAGCAGTTCTTC. Amino acid sequence: CASSYSKRGRDGEQFF. This chain links TRBV6-5 with TRBJ2-1; 9 bases line up with TRBD2. J lost 9 bases, V lost 0 bases, and 9 bases had no gene match. From germline, CDR1 is MNHEY and CDR2 SVGAGI. This CDR3 is 16 amino acids long.

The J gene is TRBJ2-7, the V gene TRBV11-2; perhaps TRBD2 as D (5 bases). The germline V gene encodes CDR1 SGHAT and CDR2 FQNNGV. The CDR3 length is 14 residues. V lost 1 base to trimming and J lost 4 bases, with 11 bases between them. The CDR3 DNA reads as TGTGCCAGCAGCTTAGTACTAGGAGTGTACGAGCAGTACTTC. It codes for CASSLVLGVYEQYF.

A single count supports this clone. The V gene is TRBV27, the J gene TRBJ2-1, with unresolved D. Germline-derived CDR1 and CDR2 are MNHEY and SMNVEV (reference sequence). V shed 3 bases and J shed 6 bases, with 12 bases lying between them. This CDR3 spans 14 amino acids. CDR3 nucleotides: TGTGCCAGCAGTTTCCTTCCCTTAACCAATGAGCAGTTCTTC. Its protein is CASSFLPLTNEQFF.

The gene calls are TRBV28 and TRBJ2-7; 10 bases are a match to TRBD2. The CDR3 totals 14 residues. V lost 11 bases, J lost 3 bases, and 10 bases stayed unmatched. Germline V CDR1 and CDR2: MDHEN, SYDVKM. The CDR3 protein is CAGGSSSGSYEQYF. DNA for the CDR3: TGTGCCGGGGGGTCGTCTAGCGGGAGCTACGAGCAGTACTTC.

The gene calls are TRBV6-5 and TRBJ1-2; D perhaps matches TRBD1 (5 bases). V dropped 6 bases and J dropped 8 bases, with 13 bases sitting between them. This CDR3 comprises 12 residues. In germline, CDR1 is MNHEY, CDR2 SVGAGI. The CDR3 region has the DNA TGTGCCAGCAGCCGCGGGACGTGGGGCTACACCTTC. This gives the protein CASSRGTWGYTF.

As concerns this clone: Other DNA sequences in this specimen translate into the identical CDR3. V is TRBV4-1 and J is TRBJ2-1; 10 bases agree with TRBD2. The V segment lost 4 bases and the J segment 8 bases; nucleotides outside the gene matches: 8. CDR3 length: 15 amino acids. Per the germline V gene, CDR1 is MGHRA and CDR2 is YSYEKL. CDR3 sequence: CASSPLAGAGDEQFF. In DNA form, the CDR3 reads TGCGCCAGCAGCCCCCTAGCGGGAGCAGGGGATGAGCAGTTCTTC.

CDR3 DNA sequence: TGTGCCAGCAGTGTCCTAGCGGGTTCCTCCTACGAGCAGTACTTC. Translated, it gives CASSVLAGSSYEQYF. V usage is TRBV6-5 and J usage is TRBJ2-7; 8 bases agree with TRBD2. Germline assignment: CDR1 MNHEY and CDR2 SVGAGI. J lost 0 bases, V lost 5 bases, and 6 bases had no gene match. The CDR3 extends over 15 amino acids.

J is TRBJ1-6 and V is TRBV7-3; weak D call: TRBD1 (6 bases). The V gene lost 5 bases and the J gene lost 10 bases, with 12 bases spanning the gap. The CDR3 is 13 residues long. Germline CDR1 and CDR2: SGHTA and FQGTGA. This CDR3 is CASSANRESPLHF. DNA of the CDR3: TGTGCCAGCAGCGCGAACAGGGAGTCACCCCTCCACTTT.

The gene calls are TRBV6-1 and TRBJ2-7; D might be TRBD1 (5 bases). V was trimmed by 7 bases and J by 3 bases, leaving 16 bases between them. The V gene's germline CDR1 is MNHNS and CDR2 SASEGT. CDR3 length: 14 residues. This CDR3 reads CASTRGGALYEQYF. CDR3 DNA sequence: TGTGCCAGCACTAGGGGTGGGGCTCTCTACGAGCAGTACTTC.

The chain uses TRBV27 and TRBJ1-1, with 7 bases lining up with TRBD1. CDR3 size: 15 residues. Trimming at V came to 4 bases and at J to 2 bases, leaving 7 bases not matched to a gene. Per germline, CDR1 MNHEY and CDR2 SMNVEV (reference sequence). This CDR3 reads CASSSRRQGNTEAFF. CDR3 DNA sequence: TGTGCCAGCAGTTCAAGACGACAGGGCAACACTGAAGCTTTCTTT.